This TCR beta chain came from a study of shared clonotypes between healthy human individuals. V dropped 4 bases and J dropped 7 bases, with 19 bases sitting between them. The CDR3 totals 15 residues. Germline assignment: CDR1 ENHRY and CDR2 SYGVKD. Worth noting for this clone: The antigen remains undetermined.

The assay was immunoSEQ multiplex PCR, and TCRdb's table has in-frame clones only and misses some. This table has under 650,000 clones, 90% to 96% appearing once. General study results and limits: The researchers took only blood, and tissue repertoires probably look different.

This TCR was recovered from a woman in her 30s in good health. The chain is built from TRBV10-3 and TRBJ1-2, with D unresolved. The sample was naive CD4+ T cells sorted from blood. The subset here: CD45RA+ positively selected. In DNA, the CDR3 is TGTGCCATCAGTGGCCGTGACTCCTCGCCGGGTGGCTACACCTTC. It encodes CAISGRDSSPGGYTF.